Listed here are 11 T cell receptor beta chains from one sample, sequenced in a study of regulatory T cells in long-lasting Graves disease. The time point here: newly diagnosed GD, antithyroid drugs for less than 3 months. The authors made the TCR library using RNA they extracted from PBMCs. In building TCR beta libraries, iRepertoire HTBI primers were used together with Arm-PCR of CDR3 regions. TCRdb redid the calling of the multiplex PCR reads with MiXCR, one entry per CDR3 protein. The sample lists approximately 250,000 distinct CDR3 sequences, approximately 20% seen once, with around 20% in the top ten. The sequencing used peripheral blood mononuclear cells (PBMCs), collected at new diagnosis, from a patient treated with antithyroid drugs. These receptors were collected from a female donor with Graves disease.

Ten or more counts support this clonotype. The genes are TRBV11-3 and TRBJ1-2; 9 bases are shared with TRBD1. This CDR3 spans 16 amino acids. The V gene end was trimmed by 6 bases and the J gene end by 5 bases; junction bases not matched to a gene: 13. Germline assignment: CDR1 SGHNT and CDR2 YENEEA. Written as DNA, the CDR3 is TGTGCCAGCAGGAAGGGGCCGGGACAGGGAGGATATGGCTACACCTTC. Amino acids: CASRKGPGQGGYGYTF.

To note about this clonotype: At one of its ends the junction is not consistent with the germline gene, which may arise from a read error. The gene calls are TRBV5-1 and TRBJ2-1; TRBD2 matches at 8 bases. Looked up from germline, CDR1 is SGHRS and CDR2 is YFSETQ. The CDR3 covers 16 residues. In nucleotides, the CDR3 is TGCGCCAGCAGCTTCCTTAAGCGGGAGACTTACAATGGGCAGTTCTTC. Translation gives CASSFLKRETYNGQFF.

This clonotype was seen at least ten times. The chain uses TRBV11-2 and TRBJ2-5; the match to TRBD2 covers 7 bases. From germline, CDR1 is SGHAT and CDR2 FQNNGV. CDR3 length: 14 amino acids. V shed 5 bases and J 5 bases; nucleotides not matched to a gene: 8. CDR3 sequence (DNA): TGTGCCAGCAGCCTCCGACTAGCCATGGAGACCCAGTACTTC. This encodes CASSLRLAMETQYF.

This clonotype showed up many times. CDR3 nucleotides: TGTGCTAGTGGTTTTGGCCAACGGCAGTTCTTC. Translating it yields CASGFGQRQFF. The chain recombines TRBV12-5 with TRBJ2-1, with D unclear. CDR3 length: 11 amino acids. Trimming removed 3 bases at V and 12 bases at J, with 9 bases between. The germline CDR1 and CDR2 sequences are LGHNT and FRNRAP.

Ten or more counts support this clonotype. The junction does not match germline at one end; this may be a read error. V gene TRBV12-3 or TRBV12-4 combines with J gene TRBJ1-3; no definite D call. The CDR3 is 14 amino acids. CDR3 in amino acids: CASSLEAGGNTIYF. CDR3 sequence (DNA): TGTGCCAGCAGCTTAGAGGCCGGCGGAAACACCATATATTTT.

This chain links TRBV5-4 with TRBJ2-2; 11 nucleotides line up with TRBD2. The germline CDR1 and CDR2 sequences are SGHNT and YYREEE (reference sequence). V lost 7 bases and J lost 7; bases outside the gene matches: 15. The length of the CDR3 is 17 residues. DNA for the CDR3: TGTGCCAGCCGCTCACCGACTAGCGGGATCCACGGCGGGGAGCTGTTTTTT. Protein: CASRSPTSGIHGGELFF.

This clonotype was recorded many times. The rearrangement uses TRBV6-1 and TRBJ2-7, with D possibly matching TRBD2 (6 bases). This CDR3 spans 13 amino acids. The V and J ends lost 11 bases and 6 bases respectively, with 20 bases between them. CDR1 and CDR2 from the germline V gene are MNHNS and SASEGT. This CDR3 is CACRGTIPGEQYF. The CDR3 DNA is TGTGCCTGCCGGGGGACCATTCCGGGCGAGCAGTACTTC.

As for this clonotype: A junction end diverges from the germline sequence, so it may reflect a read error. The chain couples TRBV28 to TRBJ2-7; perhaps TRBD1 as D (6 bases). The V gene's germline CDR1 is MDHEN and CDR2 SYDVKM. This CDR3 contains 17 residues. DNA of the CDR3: TGTGCCAGCAGTTTTGGGATCAAGGGGGAATACCGCTACGAGCGGTACTTC. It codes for CASSFGIKGEYRYERYF.

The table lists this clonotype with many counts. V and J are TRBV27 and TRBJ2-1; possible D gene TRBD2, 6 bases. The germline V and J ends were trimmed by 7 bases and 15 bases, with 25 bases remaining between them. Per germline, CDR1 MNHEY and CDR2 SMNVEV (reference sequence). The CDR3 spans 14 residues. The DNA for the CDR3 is TGTGCCAGCACTTTCTCATCGGAGGGCAGGGATAGGTTCTTC. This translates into CASTFSSEGRDRFF.

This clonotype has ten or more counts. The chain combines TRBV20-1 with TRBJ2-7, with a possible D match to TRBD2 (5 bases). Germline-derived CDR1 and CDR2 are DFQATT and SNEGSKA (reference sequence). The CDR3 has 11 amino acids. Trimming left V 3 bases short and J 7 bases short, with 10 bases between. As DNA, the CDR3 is TGCAGTGCTAGCAAGTCGGGGGAGCAGTACTTC. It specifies CSASKSGEQYF.

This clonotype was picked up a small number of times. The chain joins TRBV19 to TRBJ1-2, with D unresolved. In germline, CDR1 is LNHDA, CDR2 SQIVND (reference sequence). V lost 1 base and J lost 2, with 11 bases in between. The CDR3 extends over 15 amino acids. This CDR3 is CASSIGPGLNYGYTF. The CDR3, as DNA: TGTGCCAGTAGTATAGGGCCGGGCCTCAACTATGGCTACACCTTC.